The T cell receptor beta chain under discussion was sequenced for a study of T-cell memory formation after mild COVID-19. The study, taken as a whole, reports: A second wave expanding day 15 to 37 was CD4+-biased; contracting clones were balanced.

TCRdb analysed the 5' RACE reads with MiXCR anew, one entry per CDR3 protein. This repertoire shows about 210,000 distinct CDR3 sequences, roughly a tenth found once; its top ten account for approximately 3%. V shed 5 bases and J shed 11 bases, with 21 bases lying between them. This CDR3 comprises 15 residues. With respect to this clonotype: The antigen remains undetermined.

The chain links TRBV12-3 or TRBV12-4 to TRBJ1-4; D might be TRBD1 (6 bases). Sequencing was done on a sample of PBMCs or a T cell subset sorted from them (not recorded which). The TCR originated in a young man who had mild COVID-19 (a few samples of this study predate the infection). Cell type and time point are not known. CDR3 nucleotide sequence: TGTGCCAGCAGTCCGGGGACGGAGGGGGGGGGGAAACTGTTTTTT. Translating it yields CASSPGTEGGGKLFF.